This T cell receptor beta chain emerged from a study of regulatory T cells in long-lasting Graves disease. Trimming took off 6 bases at V and 2 bases at J, with 16 bases between the two ends. Germline V gene sequence: CDR1 MGHRA, CDR2 YSYEKL. This CDR3 region has 15 residues. A note on this clonotype: Its specificity is not known.

Described time point: newly diagnosed GD, antithyroid drugs for less than 3 months. Scientists built the TCR library using RNA that was extracted from PBMCs. Broader study findings: With a small sample size, accuracy may have been reduced. TCR diversity was lower in persistent Graves' patients (versus newly diagnosed ones).

TCR beta libraries were built with iRepertoire HTBI primers and Arm-PCR of CDR3 regions. TCRdb re-analysed the multiplex PCR reads in MiXCR, keeping a single row per CDR3 protein. The top ten hold more than 35% of the sample, which has 300,000 to 400,000 distinct CDR3 sequences, 15% to 20% seen once. This material consisted of peripheral blood mononuclear cells (PBMCs), taken at new diagnosis, from a patient treated with antithyroid drugs. This rearrangement joins TRBV4-1 to TRBJ1-2; D may be TRBD1 (5 bases). The clonotype was recovered from a female donor with Graves disease. The CDR3 nucleotides are TGCGCCAGCAGACTTTGGGGGGAAGGCAACTATGGCTACACCTTC. Its protein is CASRLWGEGNYGYTF.